The 16 T cell receptor beta chains given below trace back to one sample, sequenced in a study of blood T cell repertoires in COVID-19. Sequenced by immunoSEQ multiplex PCR; TCRdb stores in-frame clones only, minus some. The sample has about 120,000 clones; 81% are singletons. Sequencing was done on a sample of peripheral blood. The source of these receptors is a woman aged 50 to 60 with acute or convalescent COVID-19.

The gene calls are TRBV3-1 (or the pseudogene TRBV3-2) and TRBJ2-2; D perhaps matches TRBD1 (6 bases). Germline assignment: CDR1 LGHDT and CDR2 YNNKEL (reference sequence). CDR3 size: 15 residues. Trimming removed 7 bases from V and 2 bases from J, with 14 bases in between. CDR3 DNA sequence: TGTGCCAGCAAAACCGGGACAACCAACACCGGGGAGCTGTTTTTT. Amino acids: CASKTGTTNTGELFF.

The rearrangement uses TRBV6-5 and TRBJ1-5; D may be TRBD1 (5 bases). Trimming took 7 bases from V and 4 from J, leaving 11 bases between them. Germline V lookup: CDR1 MNHEY, CDR2 SVGAGI. The CDR3 consists of 13 residues. The CDR3 protein is CASNPGGNQPQHF. DNA of the CDR3: TGTGCCAGCAATCCTGGGGGGAATCAGCCCCAGCATTTT.

Here the CDR3 DNA reads TGCGCCAGCAGCCAGGCTTTACTAGCGGACAATGAGCAGTTCTTC. Its translation is CASSQALLADNEQFF. The V call is TRBV4-1, the J call TRBJ2-1; 8 nucleotides agree with TRBD2. V gave up 3 bases and J gave up 5 bases; unmatched junction bases: 6. The CDR3 extends over 15 amino acids. Looked up from germline, CDR1 is MGHRA and CDR2 is YSYEKL.

The chain uses TRBV7-2 and TRBJ2-7; 8 nucleotides align to TRBD2. The germline V gene encodes CDR1 SGHTA and CDR2 FQGNSA. This CDR3 spans 15 amino acids. V was pared by 4 bases and J by 6 bases, with 11 bases of the junction left unmatched. CDR3 sequence reads: CASSSLAGPESEQYF. CDR3 DNA sequence: TGTGCCAGCAGCTCCTTAGCGGGGCCCGAGTCCGAGCAGTACTTC.

The sample holds a few counts of this clone. The chain couples TRBV6-5 to TRBJ2-3; TRBD2 agrees at 11 bases. The CDR3 runs 15 residues. Germline V gene sequence: CDR1 MNHEY, CDR2 SVGAGI. Trimming removed 2 bases from V and 6 bases from J; junction bases left unmatched: 4. The CDR3 coding sequence is TGTGCCAGCAGTTACCCTAGCGGGGGGCACGATACGCAGTATTTT. Protein sequence: CASSYPSGGHDTQYF.

The chain is built from TRBV30 and TRBJ2-5; 7 positions match TRBD2. V lost 3 bases, J lost 0 bases, and 10 bases stayed unmatched. Germline assignment: CDR1 GTSNPN and CDR2 SVGIG (reference sequence). The CDR3 has 16 residues. In DNA form, the CDR3 reads TGTGCCTGGAGGCAGCGGGAACCACTGTACCAAGAGACCCAGTACTTC. Residues: CAWRQREPLYQETQYF.

The chain combines TRBV7-3 with TRBJ2-7; TRBD1 matches at 11 bases. The CDR3 consists of 15 residues. Germline V gives CDR1 SGHTA, CDR2 FQGTGA. V gave up 2 bases and J gave up 3 bases; unmatched junction bases: 3. CDR3 nucleotide sequence: TGTGCCAGCAGCTTATCCGGGACAGGGGGCTACGAGCAGTACTTC. Translation: CASSLSGTGGYEQYF.

The chain uses TRBV25-1 and TRBJ2-1; TRBD2 might be the D (6 bases). The germline V gene encodes CDR1 MGHDK and CDR2 SYGVNS. Deletions cut 2 bases from V and 7 bases from J, with 12 bases between. There are 14 residues in the CDR3. CDR3 in DNA: TGTGCCAGCAGTGAAGTGCTAGCGCGGAATGAGCAGTTCTTC. This translates into CASSEVLARNEQFF.

The CDR3 protein is CASSLGTGRETQYF. The CDR3 DNA is TGCGCCAGCAGCTTGGGAACAGGGCGAGAGACCCAGTACTTC. The chain has TRBV5-1 and TRBJ2-5; maybe TRBD1 (6 bases). The germline V gene encodes CDR1 SGHRS and CDR2 YFSETQ. The CDR3 is 14 residues long. With 0 bases removed from V and 4 bases from J, the gap between germline ends came to 10 bases. Full variable domain (rest looked up from reference TRBV5-1 and TRBJ2-5): KAGVTQTPRYLIKTRGQQVTLSCSPISGHRSVSWYQQTPGQGLQFLFEYFSETQRNKGNFPGRFSGRQFSNSRSEMNVSTLELGDSALYLCASSLGTGRETQYFGPGTRLLVL.

The chain employs TRBV7-2 and TRBJ1-2; D ambiguous. The CDR3 length is 13 residues. Germline-derived CDR1 and CDR2 are SGHTA and FQGNSA. Trimming took 5 bases from V and 10 from J, leaving 17 bases between them. Here the CDR3 reads CASSPTVAYLYTF. The CDR3 DNA is TGTGCCAGCAGCCCTACAGTTGCTTACCTCTACACCTTC.

The gene calls are TRBV5-1 and TRBJ2-7, with D perhaps TRBD2 (6 bases). CDR1 is SGHRS, CDR2 YFSETQ, per germline. CDR3 size: 14 residues. Trimming cost V 0 bases and J 2 bases, with 9 bases left between them. The CDR3 DNA reads as TGCGCCAGCAGCTTGGATCCGGGAGCCTACGAGCAGTACTTC. It codes for CASSLDPGAYEQYF.

The chain has TRBV30 and TRBJ2-1, with TRBD1 identical over 9 bases. CDR1 and CDR2 from the germline V gene are GTSNPN and SVGIG (reference sequence). This CDR3 is 15 amino acids long. V lost 0 bases, J lost 8 bases, and 8 bases stayed unmatched. The CDR3 sequence: CAWSVDWTGDDEQFF. In nucleotides, the CDR3 is TGTGCCTGGAGTGTAGATTGGACAGGGGACGATGAGCAGTTCTTC.

This clone occurred a few times. CDR3 nucleotide sequence: TGTGCCAGCAGTGCCGACAGAAGCAATCAGCCCCAGCATTTT. Its protein product is CASSADRSNQPQHF. The chain carries TRBV25-1 and TRBJ1-5, with D maybe TRBD1 (5 bases). V dropped 4 bases and J dropped 1 base, with 8 bases sitting between them. From germline, CDR1 is MGHDK and CDR2 SYGVNS. The CDR3 is made up of 14 amino acids.

V and J are TRBV4-1 and TRBJ2-3; 9 nucleotides match TRBD2. The CDR3 is made up of 17 amino acids. Germline V gene sequence: CDR1 MGHRA, CDR2 YSYEKL. V lost 1 base, J lost 4 bases, and 9 bases stayed unmatched. The CDR3 spells CASSQVPSGKGPDTQYF. The CDR3, as DNA: TGCGCCAGCAGCCAAGTCCCTAGCGGGAAAGGCCCAGATACGCAGTATTTT.

A few counts support this clone. The chain employs TRBV2 and TRBJ1-1; weak D call: TRBD1 (6 bases). Trimming took 7 bases from V and 0 from J, leaving 12 bases between them. The CDR3 spans 14 residues. The germline V gene encodes CDR1 SNHLY and CDR2 FYNNEI. CDR3 protein: CASTFRDMNTEAFF. CDR3 DNA: TGTGCCAGCACTTTCAGGGACATGAACACTGAAGCTTTCTTT.

The V and J genes are TRBV29-1 and TRBJ2-5, with 7 bases matching TRBD1. The CDR3 length is 12 residues. After removal of 4 bases from V and 2 bases from J, the junction contained 1 base not matched to a gene. Looked up from germline, CDR1 is SQVTM and CDR2 is ANQGSEA. The CDR3 region is CSVAGQQETQYF. The CDR3 DNA sequence: TGCAGCGTTGCGGGACAGCAAGAGACCCAGTACTTC. Combining the CDR3 with reference TRBV29-1 and TRBJ2-5 gives the whole variable domain SAVISQKPSRDICQRGTSLTIQCQVDSQVTMMFWYRQQPGQSLTLIATANQGSEATYESGFVIDKFPISRPNLTFSTLTVSNMSPEDSSIYLCSVAGQQETQYFGPGTRLLVL.